Listed here are 7 T cell receptor beta chains from one sample, sequenced in a study of control samples from healthy donors and cancer patients. Assay: immunoSEQ multiplex PCR; the TCRdb copy retains only in-frame clones and omits some. The sample has 120,000 or so clones; around 93% are singletons. Sequenced: blood. The receptor source for this set is a man aged 18 to 29 in good health.

V gene TRBV5-4 combines with J gene TRBJ2-1; the D gene is possibly TRBD2 (5 bases). The CDR3 has 15 amino acids. Germline V CDR1 and CDR2: SGHNT, YYREEE (reference sequence). Trimming stripped 5 bases from V and 6 bases from J, with 18 bases between. CDR3 residues: CASRTTSSPSNEQFF. The CDR3 DNA is TGTGCCAGCAGAACAACTAGTAGTCCCTCCAATGAGCAGTTCTTC.

The V and J genes are TRBV18 and TRBJ2-3, with D possibly called TRBD1 or TRBD2 (6 bases each). V lost 1 base, J lost 0 bases, and 14 bases lay in between. Germline loops: CDR1 KGHSH, CDR2 LQKENI. The CDR3 sequence is 17 residues long. The CDR3 protein is CASSPLARGPSTDTQYF. For the CDR3, the DNA is TGTGCCAGCTCACCACTAGCCCGGGGGCCCAGCACAGATACGCAGTATTTT.

The gene calls are TRBV7-2 and TRBJ2-1; 8 nucleotides agree with TRBD2. From germline, CDR1 is SGHTA and CDR2 FQGNSA. This CDR3 is 16 amino acids long. V lost 4 bases to trimming and J lost 5 bases; unmatched junction nucleotides: 10. CDR3 coding DNA: TGTGCCAGCAGCTACCCCCGGGAGGGCACCAACAATGAGCAGTTCTTC. Protein product: CASSYPREGTNNEQFF. The full variable domain, rest sourced from reference TRBV7-2 and TRBJ2-1, is GAGVSQSPSNKVTEKGKDVELRCDPISGHTALYWYRQSLGQGLEFLIYFQGNSAPDKSGLPSDRFSAERTGGSVSTLTIQRTQQEDSAVYLCASSYPREGTNNEQFFGPGTRLTVL.

This clone was recorded a few times. The CDR3 DNA reads TGCGCCAGCAGCCCGGACAGGGGCAGTGGCTACACCTTC. Translated: CASSPDRGSGYTF. The chain is built from TRBV10-1 and TRBJ1-2; 9 nucleotides align to TRBD1. The CDR3 extends over 13 amino acids. Losses at the gene ends were 6 bases for V and 7 bases for J; bases not matched to a gene: 6. Germline V gene lookup returns CDR1 WNHNN and CDR2 SYGVQD (reference sequence).

The chain couples TRBV6-5 to TRBJ2-3; the D call may be TRBD1 or TRBD2 (5 bases each). The CDR3 totals 14 residues. V was shortened by 2 bases and J by 4 bases, with 10 bases between the two germline ends. Germline CDR1 is MNHEY and CDR2 is SVGAGI. CDR3 amino acids: CASSYGGGADTQYF. The CDR3 coding sequence is TGTGCCAGCAGTTACGGGGGTGGCGCAGATACGCAGTATTTT.

The genes are TRBV2 and TRBJ2-7, with D perhaps given as TRBD1 or TRBD2 (5 bases each). The ends were cut back, 4 bases at V and 2 bases at J, with 9 bases in the middle. The CDR3 consists of 13 residues. Germline assignment: CDR1 SNHLY and CDR2 FYNNEI. The CDR3 reads CASSVGTAYEQYF. CDR3 in DNA: TGTGCCAGCAGTGTTGGGACGGCCTACGAGCAGTACTTC.

The rearrangement uses TRBV18 and TRBJ2-5; D remains ambiguous. V shed 5 bases and J shed 1 base, with 11 bases lying between them. The CDR3 sequence is 14 residues long. Germline CDR1 KGHSH, CDR2 LQKENI. CDR3 bases: TGTGCCAGCTCAGCCGGGCTAACCCAAGAGACCCAGTACTTC. It yields the protein CASSAGLTQETQYF.